This T cell receptor (beta chain) was obtained from a study of T cells in Graves' hyperthyroidism and ophthalmopathy. Each patient was aged 18 to 65 and had newly diagnosed hyperthyroidism of under 2 months' duration. Amplification of TCR beta CDR3 regions was performed using RNA transcripts as template. First-round RT-PCR of the TCR CDR3 relied on the HTBI primer set. One entry per CDR3 protein results from TCRdb running MiXCR on the multiplex PCR reads. The sample consists of approximately 530,000 distinct CDR3 sequences, approximately 15% of them appearing once. Ten or more counts support this clonotype. Trimming removed 3 bases at V and 6 bases at J, with 15 bases between. The CDR3 covers 15 residues. Germline CDR1 is LNHNV and CDR2 is YYDKDF (reference sequence).

This sequence was found in a woman between 18 and 29 years old with Graves' hyperthyroidism. Sequenced: blood. V is TRBV15 and J is TRBJ2-4, with unresolved D. The CDR3 nucleotides are TGTGCCACCAGCAGCCCCCAGCGCCACGGAAACATTCAGTACTTC. The encoded protein is CATSSPQRHGNIQYF.